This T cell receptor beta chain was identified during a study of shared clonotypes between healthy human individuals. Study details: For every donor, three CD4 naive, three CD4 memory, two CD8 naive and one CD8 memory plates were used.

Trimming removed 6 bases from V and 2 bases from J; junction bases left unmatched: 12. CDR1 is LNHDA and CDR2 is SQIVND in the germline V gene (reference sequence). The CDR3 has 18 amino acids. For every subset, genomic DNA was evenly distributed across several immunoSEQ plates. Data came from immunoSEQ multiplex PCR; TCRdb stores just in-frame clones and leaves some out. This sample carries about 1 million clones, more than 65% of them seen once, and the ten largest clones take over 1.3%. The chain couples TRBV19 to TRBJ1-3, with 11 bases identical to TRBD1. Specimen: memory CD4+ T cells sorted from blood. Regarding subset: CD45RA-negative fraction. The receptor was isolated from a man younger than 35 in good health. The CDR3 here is CASSSKPGQGVPGNTIYF. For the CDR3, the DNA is TGTGCCAGTAGCTCAAAACCGGGACAGGGGGTACCTGGAAACACCATATATTTT.